These 31 T cell receptor beta chains were sequenced from one sample in a study of identical twins. TCRdb reanalysed the 5' RACE reads using MiXCR and keeps one entry per CDR3 protein. Among 500,000 or so distinct CDR3 sequences listed, 13% to 15% were seen once. The same sample was also studied in work on yellow fever vaccine responses in identical twins.

Source material: CD4+ T cells sorted from blood. Source of these receptors: a woman in her late teens or twenties in good health.

There are many counts of this clonotype. A read error may produce the germline difference seen at one junction end. The chain employs TRBV7-7 and TRBJ2-3; possible D gene TRBD2, 5 bases. CDR1 and CDR2 (germline): SSHAT, FNYEAQ (reference sequence). The CDR3 contains 14 residues. CDR3 in DNA: TGTGCTAGCAGCCCTGGACTTCCCACAGATACGCAGTATTTT. Residues: CASSPGLPTDTQYF.

Only a few counts were recorded for this clonotype. The rearrangement links TRBV29-1 to TRBJ2-3, with D unresolved. The CDR3 extends over 17 amino acids. V dropped 0 bases and J dropped 0 bases, with 16 bases sitting between them. Germline V gene data show CDR1 as SQVTM and CDR2 as ANQGSEA. This CDR3 is CSVEDLRLETSTDTQYF. In DNA, the CDR3 is TGCAGCGTTGAAGATCTAAGGTTGGAGACGAGCACAGATACGCAGTATTTT.

This clonotype was seen more than once but under ten times. The chain employs TRBV28 and TRBJ2-7; the D call may be TRBD1 or TRBD2 (5 bases each). This CDR3 spans 14 amino acids. The V gene lost 7 bases and the J gene lost 0 bases, with 13 bases spanning the gap. Germline V gene lookup returns CDR1 MDHEN and CDR2 SYDVKM. CDR3 DNA: TGTGCCAGCACCCGGGACGGGGCCTCCTACGAGCAGTACTTC. It yields the protein CASTRDGASYEQYF.

This clonotype has a count of ten or more. The V and J genes are TRBV12-3 or TRBV12-4 and TRBJ2-2; D is perhaps TRBD1 or TRBD2 (5 bases each). V was shortened by 6 bases and J by 2 bases, with 13 bases between the two germline ends. The CDR3 contains 15 residues. CDR3 sequence: CASRSGTVNTGELFF. The DNA of the CDR3 is TGTGCCAGCAGGTCAGGGACCGTAAACACCGGGGAGCTGTTTTTT.

This clonotype was found a few times. J is TRBJ1-1 and V is TRBV3-1, with a tentative D call TRBD1 (5 bases). V lost 4 bases and J lost 1, with 10 bases in between. Looked up from germline, CDR1 is LGHDT and CDR2 is YNNKEL (reference sequence). The CDR3 loop spans 14 amino acids. The CDR3 region has the DNA TGTGCCAGCAGCCGGGGGACGGGGAACACTGAAGCTTTCTTT. Residues: CASSRGTGNTEAFF.

This clonotype has only a few counts. The rearrangement joins TRBV2 to TRBJ2-7; 11 bases align to TRBD2. The CDR3 contains 15 residues. The V and J ends lost 7 bases and 1 base, in that order; junction bases with no gene match: 6. The V gene's germline CDR1 is SNHLY and CDR2 FYNNEI. The CDR3 is CASIPGLAVSYEQYF. CDR3 coding DNA: TGTGCCAGCATCCCGGGACTAGCGGTTTCCTACGAGCAGTACTTC.

There are a few counts of this clonotype. The chain combines TRBV10-3 with TRBJ2-7; 10 bases fit TRBD2. The CDR3 consists of 16 residues. Germline CDR1 reads ENHRY; CDR2 reads SYGVKD. V was pared by 8 bases and J by 0 bases, with 10 bases of the junction left unmatched. The CDR3 reads CAISPSRLAGSYEQYF. CDR3 bases: TGTGCCATCTCGCCTTCCCGACTAGCGGGCTCCTACGAGCAGTACTTC.

This clonotype appeared many times. The rearrangement uses TRBV20-1 and TRBJ2-3; 8 bases fit TRBD1. Germline-derived CDR1 and CDR2 are DFQATT and SNEGSKA (reference sequence). The CDR3 consists of 13 residues. The V and J ends lost 6 bases and 4 bases, in that order; junction bases with no gene match: 6. The CDR3 DNA reads as TGCAGTGCGCGGGACAGGCGGGCAGATACGCAGTATTTT. Its protein product is CSARDRRADTQYF.

This clonotype was observed a few times. The chain links TRBV9 to TRBJ2-3; D tentatively reads TRBD1 or TRBD2 (5 bases each). Germline CDR1 SGDLS, CDR2 YYNGEE. CDR3 length: 15 residues. V was pared by 5 bases and J by 4 bases, with 17 bases between. The CDR3, as DNA: TGTGCCAGCAGTTGGGGACGGAAGGCGGCAGATACGCAGTATTTT. Its protein product is CASSWGRKAADTQYF. The variable domain in full, with the rest retrieved from reference TRBV9 and TRBJ2-3, is DSGVTQTPKHLITATGQRVTLRCSPRSGDLSVYWYQQSLDQGLQFLIQYYNGEERAKGNILERFSAQQFPDLHSELNLSSLELGDSALYFCASSWGRKAADTQYFGPGTRLTVL.

The chain couples TRBV28 to TRBJ2-1, with 8 nucleotides matching TRBD2. This CDR3 is built from 14 residues. V shed 7 bases, J shed 6 bases, and the junction held 8 bases outside the gene matches. The germline CDR1 and CDR2 sequences are MDHEN and SYDVKM. The CDR3 DNA follows: TGTGCCAGCACTCCCCGGGGGGGGGTCAATGAGCAGTTCTTC. It encodes CASTPRGGVNEQFF. The whole variable domain, filled in from reference TRBV28 and TRBJ2-1, reads DVKVTQSSRYLVKRTGEKVFLECVQDMDHENMFWYRQDPGLGLRLIYFSYDVKMKEKGDIPEGYSVSREKKERFSLILESASTNQTSMYLCASTPRGGVNEQFFGPGTRLTVL.

This clonotype was recorded at least ten times. The rearrangement joins TRBV6-1 to TRBJ1-5; TRBD1 might be the D (5 bases). The CDR3 has 14 residues. Germline V CDR1 and CDR2: MNHNS, SASEGT. Trimming pared 6 bases from V and 4 bases from J, leaving 13 bases between. The DNA of the CDR3 is TGTGCCAGCAGGGACACCACATGGAATCAGCCCCAGCATTTT. Translation gives CASRDTTWNQPQHF.

This chain links TRBV3-1 with TRBJ2-7; TRBD2 matches at 10 bases. Germline V gene sequence: CDR1 LGHDT, CDR2 YNNKEL (reference sequence). The junction had 8 bases not matched to a gene; V was cut back by 6 bases and J by 9 bases. This CDR3 has 13 amino acids. CDR3 amino acids: CASRLAGEGRQYF. DNA for the CDR3: TGTGCCAGCAGGCTAGCGGGAGAAGGTCGGCAGTACTTC.

This clonotype has at least ten counts. The CDR3 spells CASSLRDRPYEQYF. CDR3 nucleotides: TGTGCCAGCAGCTTAAGGGACAGGCCCTACGAGCAGTACTTC. The chain carries TRBV7-9 and TRBJ2-7; TRBD1 aligns across 8 bases. The germline V gene encodes CDR1 SEHNR and CDR2 FQNEAQ (reference sequence). The length of the CDR3 is 14 residues. The V and J ends lost 2 bases and 2 bases, in that order; junction bases with no gene match: 2.

On this clonotype itself: The CDR3 end shows no conserved phenylalanine or tryptophan, and so a read error is likely. The rearrangement links TRBV6-2 or TRBV6-3 to TRBJ2-7, with 14 bases fitting TRBD2. V lost 5 bases and J lost 6; bases outside the gene matches: 6. The CDR3 is 15 amino acids. Looked up from germline, CDR1 is MNHEY and CDR2 is SVGEGT. CDR3 coding DNA: TGTGCCAGCAGTCCGGGACTAGCGGGAGTATCCGAGCAGTACTTA. It yields the protein CASSPGLAGVSEQYL.

The rearrangement joins TRBV7-2 to TRBJ1-4; 9 bases are shared with TRBD1. The trim removed 3 bases at V and 4 bases at J, leaving 3 bases unmatched. Germline CDR1 reads SGHTA; CDR2 reads FQGNSA. The CDR3 length is 15 residues. CDR3 bases: TGTGCCAGCAGCTTGGGGGACAGGGTTAATGAAAAACTGTTTTTT. Its protein product is CASSLGDRVNEKLFF. Full variable domain (missing parts from reference TRBV7-2 and TRBJ1-4): GAGVSQSPSNKVTEKGKDVELRCDPISGHTALYWYRQSLGQGLEFLIYFQGNSAPDKSGLPSDRFSAERTGGSVSTLTIQRTQQEDSAVYLCASSLGDRVNEKLFFGSGTQLSVL.

This clonotype was picked up many times. The gene calls are TRBV6-2 or TRBV6-3 and TRBJ2-5; D unclear. CDR1 and CDR2 from the germline V gene are MNHEY and SVGEGT. This CDR3 region has 14 residues. The V gene lost 5 bases and the J gene lost 4 bases, with 14 bases spanning the gap. DNA for the CDR3: TGTGCCAGCAGTGGCCGGCGGTTGGGAGAGACCCAGTACTTC. Translated: CASSGRRLGETQYF.

The V gene is TRBV20-1, the J gene TRBJ2-3, with D unresolved. With 6 bases removed from V and 4 bases from J, the gap between germline ends came to 8 bases. From germline, CDR1 is DFQATT and CDR2 SNEGSKA (reference sequence). This CDR3 comprises 11 residues. DNA for the CDR3: TGCAGTGCAATCGGCGCAGATACGCAGTATTTT. Encoded protein: CSAIGADTQYF.

This clonotype was seen more than once but under ten times. V and J are TRBV7-9 and TRBJ2-7; no firm D call. Germline V gives CDR1 SEHNR, CDR2 FQNEAQ (reference sequence). V lost 5 bases, J lost 2 bases, and 13 bases lay in between. This CDR3 comprises 14 residues. The CDR3 reads CASSNTDFTYEQYF. The CDR3, as DNA: TGTGCCAGCAGCAACACCGACTTTACCTACGAGCAGTACTTC.

The gene calls are TRBV19 and TRBJ1-2; perhaps TRBD1 as D (5 bases). CDR1 is LNHDA and CDR2 is SQIVND in the germline V gene (reference sequence). The germline V and J ends were trimmed by 6 bases and 1 base, with 18 bases remaining between them. The CDR3 totals 16 residues. The CDR3 sequence is CASSYHTGIRNYGYTF. DNA for the CDR3: TGTGCCAGTAGCTACCATACAGGAATTCGTAACTATGGCTACACCTTC.

The rearrangement joins TRBV7-8 to TRBJ2-5; D is perhaps TRBD1 (5 bases). This CDR3 is 15 amino acids long. Trimming took 5 bases from V and 5 from J, leaving 18 bases between them. Germline values: CDR1 SGHVS, CDR2 FQNEAQ. CDR3 DNA: TGTGCCAGCAGCGCCTGGGGCCTGGGTGGGGAGACCCAGTACTTC. This codes for CASSAWGLGGETQYF.

This clonotype was recorded a few times. The chain couples TRBV20-1 to TRBJ2-3; 9 nucleotides agree with TRBD2. Looked up from germline, CDR1 is DFQATT and CDR2 is SNEGSKA (reference sequence). V trimming: 8 bases; J trimming: 3 bases; junction bases outside the gene matches: 6. The CDR3 loop spans 13 amino acids. CDR3 region: CSQSLAGTDTQYF. CDR3 sequence (DNA): TGCAGTCAGAGCCTAGCGGGAACAGATACGCAGTATTTT.

This chain links TRBV19 with TRBJ1-5; D perhaps matches TRBD1 (6 bases). Germline V gene data show CDR1 as LNHDA and CDR2 as SQIVND (reference sequence). The CDR3 length is 14 residues. V lost 6 bases, J lost 7 bases, and 16 bases lay in between. The CDR3, as DNA: TGTGCCAGTAGCCCGGACAGATCTCGACAGCCCCAGCATTTT. Translated, it gives CASSPDRSRQPQHF.

The gene calls are TRBV5-5 and TRBJ2-7; D call uncertain. The germline gives CDR1 SGHKS, CDR2 YYEKEE (reference sequence). This CDR3 is 15 amino acids long. Trimming cost V 0 bases and J 2 bases, with 12 bases left between them. The CDR3 DNA follows: TGTGCCAGCAGCTTGGCCTCAGGCAACACCTACGAGCAGTACTTC. As protein: CASSLASGNTYEQYF.

In its sample, this clonotype was seen many times. V usage is TRBV7-3 and J usage is TRBJ2-1, with 7 bases identical to TRBD1. This CDR3 is built from 12 residues. Trimming at V came to 6 bases and at J to 8 bases, leaving 4 bases not matched to a gene. Looked up from germline, CDR1 is SGHTA and CDR2 is FQGTGA. The CDR3 DNA follows: TGTGCCAGCAGTAGACAGGGTGATGAGCAGTTCTTC. It encodes CASSRQGDEQFF.

In nucleotides, the CDR3 is TGCGCCAGCAGCTTGGAGCAGCGAAACACCGGGGAGCTGTTTTTT. It yields the protein CASSLEQRNTGELFF. The rearrangement links TRBV5-1 to TRBJ2-2; D remains unclear. Germline V lookup: CDR1 SGHRS, CDR2 YFSETQ. Deletions cut 0 bases from V and 2 bases from J, with 8 bases between. The CDR3 loop spans 15 amino acids.

The chain recombines TRBV5-1 with TRBJ2-1; 14 nucleotides agree with TRBD2. The CDR3 covers 17 residues. Per the germline V gene, CDR1 is SGHRS and CDR2 is YFSETQ. V lost 3 bases and J lost 6; bases outside the gene matches: 8. CDR3: CASSSGLAGGLGNEQFF. The DNA of the CDR3 is TGCGCCAGCAGCTCCGGACTAGCGGGGGGCTTGGGCAATGAGCAGTTCTTC.

This clonotype was seen at least ten times. The chain joins TRBV12-3 or TRBV12-4 to TRBJ1-6; D may be TRBD1 (6 bases). Trimming took off 8 bases at V and 0 bases at J, with 11 bases between the two ends. This CDR3 is built from 15 residues. CDR3 sequence (DNA): TGTGCCAGCGGAGACAGGAGCTCCTATAATTCACCCCTCCACTTT. It codes for CASGDRSSYNSPLHF.

The chain employs TRBV20-1 and TRBJ1-2, with D uncertain. Trimming stripped 6 bases from V and 2 bases from J, with 7 bases between. Germline V lookup: CDR1 DFQATT, CDR2 SNEGSKA (reference sequence). The CDR3 runs to 11 residues. The CDR3 region is CSALDNYGYTF. In DNA form, the CDR3 reads TGCAGTGCCCTGGACAACTATGGCTACACCTTC.

This sequence joins TRBV20-1 and TRBJ2-5, with 7 bases matching TRBD2. CDR3 size: 17 residues. Per the germline V gene, CDR1 is DFQATT and CDR2 is SNEGSKA (reference sequence). The junction had 17 bases not matched to a gene; V was cut back by 0 bases and J by 7 bases. CDR3 sequence: CSARDRTGGGPGRTQYF. CDR3 DNA sequence: TGCAGTGCTAGAGATCGGACGGGAGGCGGCCCCGGGAGGACCCAGTACTTC.

This clonotype showed up just a few times. The chain joins TRBV6-1 to TRBJ1-5; 7 bases match TRBD1. This CDR3 spans 14 amino acids. Trimming at V came to 6 bases and at J to 1 base, leaving 3 bases not matched to a gene. From germline, CDR1 is MNHNS and CDR2 SASEGT. The CDR3 reads CASRQQGSNQPQHF. The DNA of the CDR3 is TGTGCCAGCAGGCAACAGGGGAGCAATCAGCCCCAGCATTTT.

V gene TRBV12-3 or TRBV12-4 combines with J gene TRBJ1-6; 8 bases are a match to TRBD1. With V trimmed by 5 bases and J by 0 bases, 6 bases remained unmatched. The CDR3 covers 17 residues. The CDR3 protein is CASSGGDRRSYNSPLHF. CDR3 DNA sequence: TGTGCCAGCAGTGGGGGGGACAGGCGCTCCTATAATTCACCCCTCCACTTT.